One T cell receptor beta chain is described in this entry. The data derive from a study of blood T cell repertoires in COVID-19. Across the whole study: The origin of the acute and convalescent COVID-19 samples was the United States, Italy and Spain.

Which cohort a participant joined came from the clinical history participants gave. Generated by immunoSEQ multiplex PCR, the TCRdb table keeps only in-frame clones and is missing some. The table has 250,000 to 300,000 clones, more than 75% seen once; the top ten hold over 2%. Trimming removed 5 bases from V and 1 base from J; junction bases left unmatched: 9. CDR3 length: 19 residues. CDR1 SGHNT and CDR2 YENEEA come from the germline V gene. This rearrangement joins TRBV11-3 to TRBJ2-2; the match to TRBD2 covers 14 bases. The sequenced material came from PBMCs or T cells enriched from blood (not recorded which). The clonotype comes from a woman aged 35 to 49 with acute COVID-19. CDR3: CASSIRLAGGPGNTGELFF. The CDR3 DNA follows: TGTGCCAGCAGCATACGACTAGCGGGAGGGCCGGGGAACACCGGGGAGCTGTTTTTT.